This T cell receptor beta chain was observed in a study of control samples from healthy donors and cancer patients. The repertoire was sequenced with immunoSEQ multiplex PCR; TCRdb's copy has only in-frame clones and lacks some. Here the sample spans about 85,000 clones, approximately 89% being singletons. Sequenced material: blood. The receptor's source is a man between 50 and 59 years old in good health.

Here the CDR3 DNA reads TGTGCCATCAGCCGTACCGGGACAGGGGATCAGCCCCAGCATTTT. This gives the protein CAISRTGTGDQPQHF. This chain connects TRBV10-3 to TRBJ1-5; 10 bases are a match to TRBD1. The CDR3 contains 15 residues. Trimming cost V 6 bases and J 5 bases; bases outside gene matches: 7. Germline-derived CDR1 and CDR2 are ENHRY and SYGVKD.